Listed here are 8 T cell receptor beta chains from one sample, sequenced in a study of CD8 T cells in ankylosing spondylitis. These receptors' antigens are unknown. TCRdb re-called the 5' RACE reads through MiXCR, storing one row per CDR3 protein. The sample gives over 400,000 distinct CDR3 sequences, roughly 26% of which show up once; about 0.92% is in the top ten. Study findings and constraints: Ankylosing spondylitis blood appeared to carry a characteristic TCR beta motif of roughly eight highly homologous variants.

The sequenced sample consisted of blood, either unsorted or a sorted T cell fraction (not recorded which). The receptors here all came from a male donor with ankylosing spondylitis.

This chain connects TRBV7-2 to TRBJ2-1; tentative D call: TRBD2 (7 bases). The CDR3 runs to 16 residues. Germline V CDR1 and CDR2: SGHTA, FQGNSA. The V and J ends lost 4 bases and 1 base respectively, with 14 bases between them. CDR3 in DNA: TGTGCCAGCAGCTCGAGGAGGGGGGGGTCCTACAATGAGCAGTTCTTC. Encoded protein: CASSSRRGGSYNEQFF.

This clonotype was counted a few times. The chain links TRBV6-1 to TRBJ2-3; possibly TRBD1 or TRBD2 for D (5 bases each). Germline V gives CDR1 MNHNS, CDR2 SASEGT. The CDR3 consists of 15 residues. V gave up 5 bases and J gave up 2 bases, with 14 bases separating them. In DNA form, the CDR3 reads TGTGCCAGCAGTCTAAGAGGGGTTATCACAGATACGCAGTATTTT. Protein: CASSLRGVITDTQYF.

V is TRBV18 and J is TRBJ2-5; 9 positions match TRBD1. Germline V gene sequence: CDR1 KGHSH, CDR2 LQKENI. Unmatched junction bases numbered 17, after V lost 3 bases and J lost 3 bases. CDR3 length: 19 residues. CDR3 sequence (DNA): TGTGCCAGCTCACCGTCCCGGGACAGGGATCGGAAGTTAGAAGAGACCCAGTACTTC. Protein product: CASSPSRDRDRKLEETQYF.

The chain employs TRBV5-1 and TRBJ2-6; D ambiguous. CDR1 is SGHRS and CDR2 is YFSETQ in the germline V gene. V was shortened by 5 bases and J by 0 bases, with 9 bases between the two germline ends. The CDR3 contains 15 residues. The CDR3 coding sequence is TGCGCCAGCAGAAGGGAAACCTCTGGGGCCAACGTCCTGACTTTC. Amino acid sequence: CASRRETSGANVLTF.

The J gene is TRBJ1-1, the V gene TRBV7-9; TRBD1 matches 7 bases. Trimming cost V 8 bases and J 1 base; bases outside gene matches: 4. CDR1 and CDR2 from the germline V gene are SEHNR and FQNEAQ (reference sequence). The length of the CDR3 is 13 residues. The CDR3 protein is CASLQGTNTEAFF. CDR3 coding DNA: TGTGCCAGCTTACAGGGGACGAACACTGAAGCTTTCTTT. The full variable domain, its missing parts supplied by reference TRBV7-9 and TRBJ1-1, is DTGVSQNPRHKITKRGQNVTFRCDPISEHNRLYWYRQTLGQGPEFLTYFQNEAQLEKSRLLSDRFSAERPKGSFSTLEIQRTEQGDSAMYLCASLQGTNTEAFFGQGTRLTVV.

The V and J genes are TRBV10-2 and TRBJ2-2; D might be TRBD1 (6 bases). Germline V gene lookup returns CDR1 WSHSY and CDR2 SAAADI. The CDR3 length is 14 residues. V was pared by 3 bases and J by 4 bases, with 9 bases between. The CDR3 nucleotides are TGCGCCAGCAGTGACAGGGGTGCCACCGGGGAGCTGTTTTTT. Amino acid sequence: CASSDRGATGELFF.

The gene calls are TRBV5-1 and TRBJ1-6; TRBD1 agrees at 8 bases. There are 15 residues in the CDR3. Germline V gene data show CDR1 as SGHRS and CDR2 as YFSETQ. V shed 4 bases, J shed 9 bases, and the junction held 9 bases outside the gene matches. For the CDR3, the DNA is TGCGCCAGCAGCCCCCTGGACAGGGAAAGTTCACCCCTCCACTTT. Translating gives CASSPLDRESSPLHF.

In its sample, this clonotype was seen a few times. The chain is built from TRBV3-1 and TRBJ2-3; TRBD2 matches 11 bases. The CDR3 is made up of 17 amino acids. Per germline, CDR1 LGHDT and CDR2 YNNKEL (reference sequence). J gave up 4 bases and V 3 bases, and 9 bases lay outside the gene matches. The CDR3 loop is CASSHPGSGRAADTQYF. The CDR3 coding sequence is TGTGCCAGCAGCCATCCCGGTAGCGGGAGGGCGGCAGATACGCAGTATTTT.